One sample yielded the 17 T cell receptor beta chains listed below, sequenced in a study of identical twins. Using its own MiXCR run on the 5' RACE reads, TCRdb lists one record per CDR3 protein. The sample has about 720,000 distinct CDR3 sequences, 8.6% seen once; the top ten hold 0.85% to 1%. The same data also contributed to another study, on yellow fever vaccine responses in identical twins.

The specimen was PBMCs. These receptor sequences come from a woman younger than 30 in good health.

This clonotype occurred a few times. The chain links TRBV5-1 to TRBJ2-7; 7 nucleotides align to TRBD2. The junction had 9 bases not matched to a gene; V was cut back by 4 bases and J by 2 bases. In germline, CDR1 is SGHRS, CDR2 YFSETQ. The CDR3 consists of 15 residues. This CDR3 reads CASSIASGHPYEQYF. The CDR3 DNA reads as TGCGCCAGCAGCATCGCTAGCGGCCACCCCTACGAGCAGTACTTC.

The sample holds a few counts of this clonotype. The chain combines TRBV11-2 with TRBJ2-5, with TRBD1 as a possible D gene (8 bases). This CDR3 spans 15 amino acids. The V gene lost 5 bases and the J gene lost 3 bases, with 16 bases spanning the gap. CDR1 and CDR2 (germline): SGHAT, FQNNGV. CDR3 DNA sequence: TGTGCCAGCAGCCGTTTAACAGGGGGGGAAGAGACCCAGTACTTC. The encoded protein is CASSRLTGGEETQYF. Supplemented by reference TRBV11-2 and TRBJ2-5, the full variable domain reads EAGVAQSPRYKIIEKRQSVAFWCNPISGHATLYWYQQILGQGPKLLIQFQNNGVVDDSQLPKDRFSAERLKGVDSTLKIQPAKLEDSAVYLCASSRLTGGEETQYFGPGTRLLVL.

This clonotype has only a few counts. A read error may produce the germline difference seen at one junction end. The J gene is TRBJ2-1, the V gene TRBV7-7, with 7 bases aligning to TRBD2. Germline CDR1 is SSHAT and CDR2 is FNYEAQ (reference sequence). This CDR3 is 14 amino acids long. CDR3: CASSLGGGGDEQFF. In nucleotides, the CDR3 is TGTGCTAGCAGCTTAGGTGGGGGGGGTGATGAGCAGTTCTTC.

In this sample, this clonotype turned up many times. The chain couples TRBV6-6 to TRBJ2-7; D is perhaps TRBD2 (5 bases). V was cut by 0 bases and J by 5 bases, with 8 bases left in between. Germline V gene sequence: CDR1 MNHNY, CDR2 SVGAGI (reference sequence). This CDR3 comprises 13 residues. The CDR3 here is CASSYSWGDEQYF. The CDR3 DNA sequence: TGTGCCAGCAGTTACTCTTGGGGAGACGAGCAGTACTTC.

This chain links TRBV15 with TRBJ2-7, with 9 bases lining up with TRBD1. This CDR3 has 14 amino acids. V shed 6 bases, J shed 2 bases, and the junction held 5 bases outside the gene matches. Germline loops: CDR1 LNHNV, CDR2 YYDKDF (reference sequence). CDR3 bases: TGTGCCACCAGACGGACAGGGGATCCCTACGAGCAGTACTTC. This gives the protein CATRRTGDPYEQYF.

This clonotype was recorded a few times. V usage is TRBV20-1 and J usage is TRBJ1-6, with 11 bases aligning to TRBD1. With V trimmed by 4 bases and J by 9 bases, 8 bases remained unmatched. CDR1 is DFQATT, CDR2 SNEGSKA, per germline (reference sequence). The CDR3 is made up of 15 amino acids. CDR3 DNA: TGCAGTGCTATGCAAACCGGGACAGGGGGTTCACCCCTCCACTTT. Its protein is CSAMQTGTGGSPLHF.

Many counts were recorded for this clonotype. CDR3 DNA: TGTGCCAGCAGTGTTATACAGGGTGCAAACATTCAGTACTTC. The encoded protein is CASSVIQGANIQYF. The gene calls are TRBV2 and TRBJ2-4; weak D call: TRBD1 (6 bases). CDR3 length: 14 amino acids. V lost 4 bases and J lost 6, with 13 bases in between. Germline V gene lookup returns CDR1 SNHLY and CDR2 FYNNEI. The full variable domain, in which reference TRBV2 and TRBJ2-4 provide the parts outside the CDR3, is EPEVTQTPSHQVTQMGQEVILRCVPISNHLYFYWYRQILGQKVEFLVSFYNNEISEKSEIFDDQFSVERPDGSNFTLKIRSTKLEDSAMYFCASSVIQGANIQYFGAGTRLSVL.

This chain joins TRBV25-1 and TRBJ1-4; possibly TRBD1 for D (6 bases). V lost 6 bases to trimming and J lost 7 bases, with 15 bases between them. CDR1 MGHDK and CDR2 SYGVNS come from the germline V gene. The CDR3 sequence is 14 residues long. In nucleotides, the CDR3 is TGTGCCAGCAGAGCGGGGGGCGTAGGTGAAAAACTGTTTTTT. This translates into CASRAGGVGEKLFF.

J is TRBJ2-3 and V is TRBV20-1, with 9 bases that match TRBD2. The germline V gene has CDR1 DFQATT and CDR2 SNEGSKA (reference sequence). The J segment lost 4 bases and the V segment lost 5 bases, leaving 7 bases of the junction unmatched. The CDR3 has 14 residues. The DNA of the CDR3 is TGCAGTGCTGATAGCGGGAGAGAGTCAGATACGCAGTATTTT. As protein: CSADSGRESDTQYF.

This clonotype has only a few counts. The chain couples TRBV29-1 to TRBJ2-7; the D gene could be TRBD1 or TRBD2 (5 bases each). V lost 7 bases and J 3 bases, leaving 13 bases between the germline ends. Germline CDR1 SQVTM, CDR2 ANQGSEA. The CDR3 extends over 12 amino acids. This chain's CDR3 is CSAGPDHYEQYF. CDR3 nucleotide sequence: TGCAGCGCGGGACCCGATCACTACGAGCAGTACTTC.

This clonotype has a count of ten or more. The chain has TRBV12-3 or TRBV12-4 and TRBJ1-6; TRBD1 agrees at 7 bases. The CDR3 runs 14 residues. The V and J ends lost 3 bases and 10 bases, in that order; junction bases with no gene match: 6. The CDR3 here is CASSFQGVGSPLHF. The CDR3 bases are TGTGCCAGCAGTTTTCAGGGGGTGGGATCACCCCTCCACTTT.

This clonotype occurred a few times. The chain joins TRBV5-8 to TRBJ2-1, with 8 bases matching TRBD1. The CDR3 is 14 residues long. V trimming: 5 bases; J trimming: 10 bases; junction bases outside the gene matches: 11. Germline CDR1 and CDR2: SGHTS and YDEGEE. In nucleotides, the CDR3 is TGTGCCAGCAGAAAGCGACAGGGGATAGGGGAGCAGTTCTTC. This codes for CASRKRQGIGEQFF. Complete variable domain (other parts from reference TRBV5-8 and TRBJ2-1): EAGVTQSPTHLIKTRGQQATLRCSPISGHTSVYWYQQALGLGLQFLLWYDEGEERNRGNFPPRFSGRQFPNYSSELNVNALELEDSALYLCASRKRQGIGEQFFGPGTRLTVL.

CDR3 in amino acids: CASSLGGSPSSYEQYF. The CDR3 DNA reads TGCGCCAGCAGCTTGGGAGGTAGCCCGAGCTCCTACGAGCAGTACTTC. V is TRBV5-1 and J is TRBJ2-7; D call uncertain. Trimming took 0 bases from V and 0 from J, leaving 13 bases between them. CDR3 length equals 16 residues. Germline lookup yields CDR1 SGHRS and CDR2 YFSETQ.

This clonotype was observed a handful of times. J is TRBJ2-5 and V is TRBV20-1; D is possibly TRBD1 or TRBD2 (5 bases each). The CDR3 consists of 16 residues. The germline gives CDR1 DFQATT, CDR2 SNEGSKA (reference sequence). Trimming took 1 base from V and 5 from J, leaving 20 bases between them. CDR3 DNA sequence: TGCAGTGCTAGAGGGGTATCGCGAGTGAGGGGCGAGACCCAGTACTTC. Translated, it gives CSARGVSRVRGETQYF.

In its sample, this clonotype was seen many times. The chain couples TRBV12-3 or TRBV12-4 to TRBJ1-2, with a weak D call TRBD1 (5 bases). V was trimmed by 5 bases and J by 6 bases, leaving 13 bases between them. The CDR3 covers 13 residues. CDR3 nucleotides: TGTGCCAGCAGTCACGGGACTCATAATGGCTACACCTTC. Translated, it gives CASSHGTHNGYTF.

This clonotype was recorded at least ten times. The chain combines TRBV18 with TRBJ2-7; 10 bases are shared with TRBD2. The CDR3 consists of 14 residues. J gave up 0 bases and V 8 bases, and 4 bases lay outside the gene matches. Germline V gene lookup returns CDR1 KGHSH and CDR2 LQKENI. This CDR3 is CASSPSGSSYEQYF. The CDR3 DNA reads TGTGCCAGCAGTCCTAGCGGGAGCTCCTACGAGCAGTACTTC.

The chain has TRBV29-1 and TRBJ2-2; 9 nucleotides align to TRBD1. This CDR3 has 23 amino acids. The germline CDR1 and CDR2 sequences are SQVTM and ANQGSEA. Losses at the gene ends were 5 bases for V and 0 bases for J; bases not matched to a gene: 28. CDR3 DNA: TGCAGCGTTTCTCGCTTAGCTCTTTCGACAGGGGGTCTGGTTGGAGCGAACACCGGGGAGCTGTTTTTT. It is translated as CSVSRLALSTGGLVGANTGELFF.